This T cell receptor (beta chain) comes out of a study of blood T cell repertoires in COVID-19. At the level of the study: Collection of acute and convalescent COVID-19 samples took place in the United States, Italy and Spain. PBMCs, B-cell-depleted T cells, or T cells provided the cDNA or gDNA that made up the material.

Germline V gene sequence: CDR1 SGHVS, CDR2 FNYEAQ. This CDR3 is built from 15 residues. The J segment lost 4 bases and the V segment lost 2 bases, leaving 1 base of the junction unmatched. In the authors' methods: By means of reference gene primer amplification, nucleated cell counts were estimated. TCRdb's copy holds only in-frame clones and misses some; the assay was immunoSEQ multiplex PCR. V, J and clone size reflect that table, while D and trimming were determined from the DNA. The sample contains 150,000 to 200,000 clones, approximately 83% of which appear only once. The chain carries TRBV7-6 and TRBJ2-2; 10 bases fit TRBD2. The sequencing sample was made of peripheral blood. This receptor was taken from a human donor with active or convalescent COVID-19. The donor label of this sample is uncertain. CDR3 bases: TGTGCCAGCAGCTTAAGCGGGGGGGCCACCGGGGAGCTGTTTTTT. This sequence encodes CASSLSGGATGELFF. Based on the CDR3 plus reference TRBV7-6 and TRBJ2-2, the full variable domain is GAGVSQSPRYKVTKRGQDVALRCDPISGHVSLYWYRQALGQGPEFLTYFNYEAQQDKSGLPNDRFSAERPEGSISTLTIQRTEQRDSAMYRCASSLSGGATGELFFGEGSRLTVL.